Presented here are 22 T cell receptor beta chains from one specimen sequenced in a study of T cell responses to AZD1222 COVID-19 vaccine (dated by TCRdb to about 2021). Libraries were prepared through the immunoSEQ multiplex PCR assay. The table comes from immuneACCESS by way of TCRdb, which keeps in-frame sequences with V and J called. Part of the clones is missing from these tables; in studies checked, under half for an unresolved V gene and the rest for unknown reasons. The sample includes 110,000 or so clones, with around 90% observed a single time. Together, the top ten hold about 9.1% of the sample. The time point label of this sample denotes: baseline before first vaccination. The specimen was peripheral blood, collected on day 0 of AZD1222 vaccination. Every receptor here comes from an adult in good health.

This clone was found once. The chain is built from TRBV28 and TRBJ1-1; 8 bases line up with TRBD1. Germline CDR1 reads MDHEN; CDR2 reads SYDVKM. After removal of 3 bases from V and 6 bases from J, the junction contained 6 bases not matched to a gene. There are 14 residues in the CDR3. The CDR3 loop reads CASSFWTGRAEAFF. The CDR3 bases are TGTGCCAGCAGTTTCTGGACAGGGCGGGCTGAAGCTTTCTTT. Complete variable domain (other parts from reference TRBV28 and TRBJ1-1): DVKVTQSSRYLVKRTGEKVFLECVQDMDHENMFWYRQDPGLGLRLIYFSYDVKMKEKGDIPEGYSVSREKKERFSLILESASTNQTSMYLCASSFWTGRAEAFFGQGTRLTVV.

The chain employs TRBV2 and TRBJ1-1; weak D call: TRBD1 (5 bases). Germline V gene sequence: CDR1 SNHLY, CDR2 FYNNEI. This CDR3 is built from 13 residues. V was cut by 7 bases and J by 0 bases, with 9 bases left in between. In DNA form, the CDR3 reads TGTGCCAGCACCGGACAAATGAACACTGAAGCTTTCTTT. Encoded protein: CASTGQMNTEAFF.

CDR3 sequence (DNA): TGTGCCAGCAGCCTCCGGGGGCTTCCTAATTCACCCCTCCACTTT. This sequence encodes CASSLRGLPNSPLHF. The chain is built from TRBV28 and TRBJ1-6; D might be TRBD1 (6 bases). The germline CDR1 and CDR2 sequences are MDHEN and SYDVKM. V was pared by 6 bases and J by 6 bases, with 15 bases between. The CDR3 consists of 15 residues. Using reference TRBV28 and TRBJ1-6 for the parts outside the CDR3, the full variable domain is DVKVTQSSRYLVKRTGEKVFLECVQDMDHENMFWYRQDPGLGLRLIYFSYDVKMKEKGDIPEGYSVSREKKERFSLILESASTNQTSMYLCASSLRGLPNSPLHFGNGTRLTVT.

The CDR3 region has the DNA TGTGCCAGCAGCTTATGGCAAAACACCGGGGAGCTGTTTTTT. Encoded protein: CASSLWQNTGELFF. V usage is TRBV7-3 and J usage is TRBJ2-2, with no clear D. V was shortened by 2 bases and J by 2 bases, with 6 bases between the two germline ends. The length of the CDR3 is 14 residues. The germline gives CDR1 SGHTA, CDR2 FQGTGA.

The V call is TRBV12-3 or TRBV12-4, the J call TRBJ1-2; 9 nucleotides agree with TRBD1. The V gene end was trimmed by 11 bases and the J gene end by 8 bases; junction bases not matched to a gene: 12. The CDR3 extends over 13 amino acids. The CDR3 loop is CADEDGTGKGYTF. For the CDR3, the DNA is TGTGCCGACGAGGATGGGACAGGGAAAGGCTACACCTTC.

The chain couples TRBV19 to TRBJ1-1, with 8 bases lining up with TRBD1. Germline CDR1 is LNHDA and CDR2 is SQIVND (reference sequence). Trimming cost V 9 bases and J 5 bases; bases outside gene matches: 8. This CDR3 region has 13 residues. CDR3 loop: CASRRQGRTEAFF. CDR3 nucleotide sequence: TGTGCCAGCAGACGACAGGGGCGGACTGAAGCTTTCTTT.

The rearrangement joins TRBV3-1 (or the pseudogene TRBV3-2) to TRBJ2-7; 10 nucleotides align to TRBD2. This CDR3 is 15 amino acids long. CDR1 LGHDT and CDR2 YNNKEL come from the germline V gene (reference sequence). The V segment lost 1 base and the J segment 4 bases; nucleotides outside the gene matches: 4. The CDR3 here is CASSQVASGSYEQYF. DNA of the CDR3: TGTGCCAGCAGCCAAGTAGCTAGCGGGAGTTACGAGCAGTACTTC.

This clone was detected only once. The rearrangement links TRBV12-3 or TRBV12-4 to TRBJ2-5; 12 bases fit TRBD2. With 6 bases clipped from V and 4 bases from J, the junction kept 0 bases outside the gene matches. The CDR3 is 13 amino acids. The CDR3 DNA is TGTGCCAGCAGACTAGCGGGAGGAGAGACCCAGTACTTC. Protein product: CASRLAGGETQYF.

The rearrangement uses TRBV29-1 and TRBJ2-7; D may be TRBD1 or TRBD2 (5 bases each). Germline V gives CDR1 SQVTM, CDR2 ANQGSEA. Trimming shortened V by 1 base and J by 0 bases, and 10 bases separated the two germline ends. CDR3 length equals 14 residues. CDR3 nucleotide sequence: TGCAGCGTTGAAGGGACGGGGACCTCCTACGAGCAGTACTTC. Encoded protein: CSVEGTGTSYEQYF.

The chain couples TRBV27 to TRBJ2-2, with 7 bases that match TRBD2. The V gene end was trimmed by 3 bases and the J gene end by 7 bases; junction bases not matched to a gene: 2. Germline V gives CDR1 MNHEY, CDR2 SMNVEV (reference sequence). The CDR3 length is 13 residues. CDR3 nucleotide sequence: TGTGCCAGCAGTTTCTGGGAGGGCGGGGAGCTGTTTTTT. Protein: CASSFWEGGELFF.

This chain uses TRBV18 with TRBJ1-2; D may be TRBD1 (6 bases). CDR3 size: 13 residues. Germline CDR1 reads KGHSH; CDR2 reads LQKENI. The germline V and J ends were trimmed by 6 bases and 8 bases, with 16 bases remaining between them. For the CDR3, the DNA is TGTGCCAGCTCCCCGGATGGGGGCGGGGGCTACACCTTC. It yields the protein CASSPDGGGGYTF.

The chain joins TRBV24-1 to TRBJ2-1; 7 nucleotides line up with TRBD2. With V trimmed by 7 bases and J by 9 bases, 8 bases remained unmatched. This CDR3 region has 13 residues. Looked up from germline, CDR1 is KGHDR and CDR2 is SFDVKD. DNA of the CDR3: TGTGCCACCAGAGAGGTAGGGGAGGGTGAGCAGTTCTTC. This gives the protein CATREVGEGEQFF.

The chain recombines TRBV7-2 with TRBJ1-2, with TRBD1 as a possible D gene (5 bases). V was trimmed by 3 bases and J by 1 base, leaving 9 bases between them. Germline V lookup: CDR1 SGHTA, CDR2 FQGNSA. CDR3 length: 14 amino acids. The CDR3 loop is CASSLWDGNYGYTF. The CDR3 coding sequence is TGTGCCAGCAGCTTGTGGGACGGTAACTATGGCTACACCTTC.

The rearrangement links TRBV7-3 to TRBJ2-2, with a tentative D call TRBD1 (5 bases). Germline lookup yields CDR1 SGHTA and CDR2 FQGTGA. V was pared by 6 bases and J by 3 bases, with 8 bases between. This CDR3 is 13 amino acids long. The CDR3 sequence: CASRGADTGELFF. DNA for the CDR3: TGTGCCAGCAGAGGGGCGGACACCGGGGAGCTGTTTTTT.

This sequence joins TRBV2 and TRBJ1-5, with D uncertain. The germline gives CDR1 SNHLY, CDR2 FYNNEI. The V end was cut by 9 bases, the J end by 2 bases, with 20 bases between. There are 16 residues in the CDR3. The CDR3 sequence: CASRGPTQRGNQPQHF. The DNA of the CDR3 is TGTGCCAGTAGAGGACCCACTCAACGGGGCAATCAGCCCCAGCATTTT.

The CDR3 sequence: CASSLRTEYGYTF. The CDR3 bases are TGTGCCAGCAGCCTTAGGACCGAGTATGGCTACACCTTC. This sequence joins TRBV3-1 (or the pseudogene TRBV3-2) and TRBJ1-2; D uncertain. CDR1 and CDR2 from the germline V gene are LGHDT and YNNKEL (reference sequence). V lost 4 bases and J 5 bases, leaving 11 bases between the germline ends. The CDR3 length is 13 residues.

The V and J genes are TRBV3-1 (or the pseudogene TRBV3-2) and TRBJ2-2, with D possibly TRBD1 on 6 matching bases. CDR3 size: 15 residues. Germline lookup yields CDR1 LGHDT and CDR2 YNNKEL (reference sequence). Trimming cost V 1 base and J 1 base, with 7 bases left between them. The CDR3 loop is CASSQAQGNTGELFF. The CDR3 DNA reads TGTGCCAGCAGCCAAGCACAGGGGAACACCGGGGAGCTGTTTTTT.

The V and J genes are TRBV5-1 and TRBJ2-1, with TRBD1 matching over 7 bases. V trimming: 4 bases; J trimming: 6 bases; junction bases outside the gene matches: 7. Per germline, CDR1 SGHRS and CDR2 YFSETQ. CDR3 length: 14 residues. DNA for the CDR3: TGCGCCAGCAGCCCCGCCGACAGGGCCAATGAGCAGTTCTTC. Translating gives CASSPADRANEQFF.

The chain has TRBV10-3 and TRBJ1-1; D possibly corresponds to TRBD1 (5 bases). The CDR3 extends over 13 amino acids. Per the germline V gene, CDR1 is ENHRY and CDR2 is SYGVKD. V was pared by 7 bases and J by 2 bases, with 11 bases between. The CDR3, as DNA: TGTGCCATCACCGGGACGGCAAACACTGAAGCTTTCTTT. The encoded protein is CAITGTANTEAFF.

The count of this clone is one. The rearrangement links TRBV7-8 to TRBJ1-5; 8 bases fit TRBD1. The J segment lost 6 bases and the V segment lost 5 bases, leaving 9 bases of the junction unmatched. The V gene's germline CDR1 is SGHVS and CDR2 FQNEAQ. This CDR3 has 15 amino acids. DNA for the CDR3: TGTGCCAGCAGCCTCGGACAGGGTAGGAGTCAGCCCCAGCATTTT. This gives the protein CASSLGQGRSQPQHF.

This clone was detected only once. The chain uses TRBV27 and TRBJ2-7, with no clear D. The CDR3 totals 11 residues. With 6 bases removed from V and 1 base from J, the gap between germline ends came to 4 bases. Germline V gene lookup returns CDR1 MNHEY and CDR2 SMNVEV (reference sequence). The CDR3, as DNA: TGTGCCAGCAGCTCATCCTACGAGCAGTACTTC. Translation: CASSSSYEQYF.

As regards this clone: Distinct nucleotide sequences in the sample also encode this CDR3. CDR3 region: CASSLKETQYF. The CDR3 DNA reads TGTGCCAGCAGTTTGAAAGAGACCCAGTACTTC. The chain recombines TRBV12-3 or TRBV12-4 with TRBJ2-5; D gene ambiguous. CDR3 length: 11 amino acids. V was clipped by 3 bases and J by 3 bases, with 2 bases between them.